The 14 T cell receptor beta chains in this list originate from one sample, sequenced in a study of blood T cell repertoires in COVID-19. Libraries were prepared by immunoSEQ multiplex PCR; TCRdb keeps only in-frame clonotypes and omits some of them. The data show some 280,000 clones, around 85% seen once. Sequenced input: peripheral blood. These TCRs come from a woman between 45 and 60 years old with active or convalescent COVID-19.

The DNA of the CDR3 is TGTGCCACCAGCGTACACCGGGGGAATCGCAATCAGCCCCAGCATTTT. This codes for CATSVHRGNRNQPQHF. The chain uses TRBV15 and TRBJ1-5; TRBD1 is a possible D gene (5 bases). Trimming took off 5 bases at V and 2 bases at J, with 16 bases between the two ends. This CDR3 is 16 amino acids long. The germline CDR1 and CDR2 sequences are LNHNV and YYDKDF (reference sequence).

The V gene is TRBV4-1, the J gene TRBJ1-1, with no clear D. CDR1 is MGHRA and CDR2 is YSYEKL in the germline V gene. Trimming removed 0 bases at V and 4 bases at J, with 9 bases between. CDR3 length: 14 residues. CDR3 region: CASSQEAVVTEAFF. Written as DNA, the CDR3 is TGCGCCAGCAGCCAAGAGGCAGTGGTCACTGAAGCTTTCTTT.

V gene TRBV9 combines with J gene TRBJ2-1, with 12 bases that match TRBD2. CDR3 length equals 17 residues. Trimming took 0 bases from V and 3 from J; bases not matched to a gene: 4. Per germline, CDR1 SGDLS and CDR2 YYNGEE. The CDR3 bases are TGTGCCAGCAGCGTAGCCCCACTAGCGGGAGGCTACAATGAGCAGTTCTTC. Protein sequence: CASSVAPLAGGYNEQFF.

V and J are TRBV18 and TRBJ1-1, with D maybe TRBD1 (5 bases). CDR3 size: 13 residues. CDR1 is KGHSH, CDR2 LQKENI, per germline. V lost 3 bases, J lost 4 bases, and 9 bases lay in between. The DNA of the CDR3 is TGTGCCAGCTCACCCCAGGGAAGCACTGAAGCTTTCTTT. Amino acid sequence: CASSPQGSTEAFF.

This clone showed up just a few times. V usage is TRBV7-3 and J usage is TRBJ1-2; no clear D gene. Germline V CDR1 and CDR2: SGHTA, FQGTGA. The ends were cut back, 0 bases at V and 4 bases at J, with 12 bases in the middle. The CDR3 contains 15 residues. DNA for the CDR3: TGTGCCAGCAGCTTAACTGGGCAGCTCGGCTATGGCTACACCTTC. It yields the protein CASSLTGQLGYGYTF.

The V and J genes are TRBV29-1 and TRBJ1-1; 7 nucleotides match TRBD1. The CDR3 extends over 13 amino acids. CDR1 is SQVTM, CDR2 ANQGSEA, per germline. After removal of 5 bases from V and 4 bases from J, the junction contained 7 bases not matched to a gene. This CDR3 reads CSVPLGGGTEAFF. In nucleotides, the CDR3 is TGCAGCGTTCCCTTAGGGGGCGGCACTGAAGCTTTCTTT.

The chain links TRBV15 to TRBJ2-5; 12 bases match TRBD2. CDR1 is LNHNV, CDR2 YYDKDF, per germline (reference sequence). V shed 4 bases, J shed 1 base, and the junction held 4 bases outside the gene matches. The CDR3 spans 16 residues. CDR3: CATSTGLAGTQETQYF. DNA of the CDR3: TGTGCCACCAGCACGGGACTAGCGGGTACCCAAGAGACCCAGTACTTC.

The rearrangement links TRBV3-1 (or the pseudogene TRBV3-2) to TRBJ2-2; 7 bases are a match to TRBD2. The V and J ends lost 4 bases and 0 bases, in that order; junction bases with no gene match: 2. The CDR3 consists of 15 residues. Per the germline V gene, CDR1 is LGHDT and CDR2 is YNNKEL (reference sequence). CDR3 bases: TGTGCCAGCAGCCTTGCGGGAGCGAACACCGGGGAGCTGTTTTTT. Translating it yields CASSLAGANTGELFF.

The chain couples TRBV19 to TRBJ2-1; 9 positions match TRBD2. This CDR3 spans 14 amino acids. The V gene end was trimmed by 7 bases and the J gene end by 1 base; junction bases not matched to a gene: 2. Germline CDR1 and CDR2: LNHDA and SQIVND (reference sequence). CDR3 DNA sequence: TGTGCCAGTAATAGCGGGAGTTCCTACAATGAGCAGTTCTTC. Protein sequence: CASNSGSSYNEQFF.

The chain employs TRBV5-6 and TRBJ1-1; 8 positions match TRBD1. Trimming removed 5 bases from V and 1 base from J; junction bases left unmatched: 10. The CDR3 is made up of 16 amino acids. Germline loops: CDR1 SGHDT, CDR2 YYEEEE. Here the CDR3 reads CASRGTGGISNTEAFF. The CDR3 DNA reads as TGTGCCAGCAGGGGGACAGGAGGAATTTCGAACACTGAAGCTTTCTTT.

This clone was counted between two and nine times. The chain carries TRBV30 and TRBJ2-7; 10 bases map to TRBD2. After removal of 0 bases from V and 2 bases from J, the junction contained 7 bases not matched to a gene. Germline CDR1 reads GTSNPN; CDR2 reads SVGIG (reference sequence). The length of the CDR3 is 16 residues. In nucleotides, the CDR3 is TGTGCCTGGAGTGTACGCCGGACTAGCGGACCCTACGAGCAGTACTTC. Amino acids: CAWSVRRTSGPYEQYF.

This sequence joins TRBV5-1 and TRBJ2-2; TRBD2 matches at 14 bases. With 0 bases clipped from V and 4 bases from J, the junction kept 2 bases outside the gene matches. CDR1 SGHRS and CDR2 YFSETQ come from the germline V gene. This CDR3 contains 17 residues. CDR3 DNA sequence: TGCGCCAGCAGCTTGGCCGGGACTAGCGGGAGCACCGGGGAGCTGTTTTTT. It specifies CASSLAGTSGSTGELFF.

V and J are TRBV7-9 and TRBJ1-2; TRBD1 might be the D (5 bases). The CDR3 totals 14 residues. CDR1 SEHNR and CDR2 FQNEAQ come from the germline V gene (reference sequence). V was cut by 6 bases and J by 4 bases, with 15 bases left in between. CDR3 loop: CASSPFGGGYGYTF. CDR3 bases: TGTGCCAGCAGTCCATTTGGGGGAGGCTATGGCTACACCTTC.

The chain has TRBV9 and TRBJ1-1; D is unclear. The CDR3 spans 15 residues. From germline, CDR1 is SGDLS and CDR2 YYNGEE. Trimming stripped 4 bases from V and 0 bases from J, with 13 bases between. The CDR3 nucleotides read TGTGCCAGCAGCCCGAGGCCAGTCATGAACACTGAAGCTTTCTTT. Translating it yields CASSPRPVMNTEAFF.